Described below is a single T cell receptor (beta chain) sequence and its context. Its binding antigen is unknown. No quality values exist for individual bases; no much larger clone is one base distant. This sample is part of a study of T cells in tuberculosis (dated by TCRdb to 2016 to 2018). Regarding the complete study: To characterize T cells specific for the mycobacterial lipid antigen glucose monomycolate (GMM), the study used CD1B tetramers together with high-throughput TCR immunosequencing. With ten people per group, a South African clinical cohort compared IGRA-negative adolescents, IGRA-positive adolescents with latent tuberculosis, and adults with active tuberculosis. Summary of the overall study and its limitations: Smaller NN-distances were partly driven by shorter CDR3-alpha lengths in active tuberculosis patients, and statistical significance was not reached for the TCR-beta difference. Clinical samples were selected based on the availability of cryopreserved specimens, with adults included as active tuberculosis cases and adolescents included as controls. Compared with IGRA-negative controls, TCR-alpha repertoires from active tuberculosis had smaller mean NN-distances to GMM-specific TCRs, which suggests clonal expansion of these TCRs. With the diverse GMM-specific repertoire as input, a classifier achieved around 87% accuracy (AUROC around 0.9), whereas GEM motif frequencies as input gave 70% accuracy.

The immunoSEQ multiplex PCR assay was used to generate TCR libraries, with TCR-beta and/or TCR-alpha/delta assays applied to each sample. The Illumina high-throughput platform was used to sequence the amplified TCR libraries. For the original study's pipeline: Clustering and dimensionality reduction relied on pairwise TCRdist distances among GMM-specific receptors from T cells that were either sorted ex vivo or expanded in vitro. Each clinical repertoire was scored by mean NN-distance, the average TCRdist to the nearest 10% of tetramer-positive reference sequences. GEM TCR motif frequency was calculated as the fraction of unique TCRs that matched known GEM sequences in V/J usage and CDR3 length. Linear discriminant analysis with leave-one-out cross-validation, implemented in scikit-learn, was used to classify active tuberculosis. TCRdb stores this immuneACCESS table with in-frame sequences only. Part of the clones is absent; in the studies checked, under half of the shortfall reflects unresolved V genes, and no reason is known for the rest. The V and J calls and clone size were taken over from that table, and D and trimming were inferred from the DNA. The sample table lists tens of thousands of clones, around 92% of them with a count of one. In total, the top ten clones hold 12% of the sample.

Ends trimmed: V by 5 bases, J by 3 bases; bases unmatched to a gene: 4. The CDR3 starts with the cysteine, ends with the phenylalanine, and has 14 residues. The sequence is cut down to CDR3 DNA, 42 bases in frame from base 1. Based on the germline V gene, the CDR1 and CDR2 sequences are MNHNS and SASEGT. At study entry, a tuberculin skin test and the QuantiFERON-TB GOLD In-Tube IGRA were used to screen adolescents for latent tuberculosis infection. Immunosequencing of unsorted cryopreserved PBMC covered, on average, approximately 100,000 T cells per clinical donor. Eleven high schools in the Worcester region of the Western Cape, South Africa, served as enrollment sites for adolescents aged 12 to 18 years. Around ten M. tuberculosis-infected adolescents and some ten uninfected adolescents, matched for age and sex, were selected. PBMC from adolescents were isolated by density centrifugation from freshly drawn heparinized blood and were then cryopreserved.

The receptor was isolated from a donor aged 10-29 years with latent tuberculosis or without tuberculosis infection. Some clones in this sample may be carry-over from other donors' samples. Sequences were obtained from PBMCs. The chain uses TRBV6-1 and TRBJ1-5, with 7 bases matching TRBD1. CDR3 loop: CASSRQGYNQPQHF. Read as DNA, the sequence is TGTGCCAGCAGTCGACAGGGTTACAATCAGCCCCAGCATTTT.